This T cell receptor (beta chain) was retrieved from a study of blood T cell repertoires in COVID-19. Produced via immunoSEQ multiplex PCR; TCRdb's table is partial and in-frame only. The sample has 150,000 to 200,000 clones, around 89% seen once. The CDR3 totals 15 residues. Losses at the gene ends were 6 bases for V and 5 bases for J; bases not matched to a gene: 10. Germline V gene lookup returns CDR1 SGHDT and CDR2 YYEEEE. Participant ages covered about 18 to 100 years across approximately 25 US areas. The V call is TRBV5-6, the J call TRBJ1-1, with 10 bases fitting TRBD1. The sequence came from a woman aged 50 to 65 who had recovered from COVID-19. Material for sequencing was PBMCs or T cells enriched from blood (not recorded which). Here the CDR3 reads CASNEAGTGATEAFF. DNA for the CDR3: TGTGCCAGCAACGAAGCCGGGACAGGGGCAACTGAAGCTTTCTTT.